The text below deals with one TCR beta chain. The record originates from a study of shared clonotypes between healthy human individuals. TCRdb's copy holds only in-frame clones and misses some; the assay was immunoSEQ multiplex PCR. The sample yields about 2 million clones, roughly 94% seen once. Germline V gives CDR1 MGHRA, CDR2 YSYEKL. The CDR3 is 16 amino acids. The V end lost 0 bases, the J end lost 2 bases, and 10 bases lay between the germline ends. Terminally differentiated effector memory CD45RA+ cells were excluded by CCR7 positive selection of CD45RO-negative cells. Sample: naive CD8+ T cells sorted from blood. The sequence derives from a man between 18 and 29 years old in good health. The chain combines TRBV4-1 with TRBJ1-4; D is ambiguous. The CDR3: CASSQDQTYTNEKLFF. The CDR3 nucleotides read TGCGCCAGCAGCCAAGATCAAACATACACTAATGAAAAACTGTTTTTT.